The 8 T cell receptor beta chains below were found in one sample sequenced in a study of blood T cell repertoires in COVID-19 (dated by TCRdb to 2018 to 2020). The library relied on the immunoSEQ multiplex PCR assay. In TCRdb, the immuneACCESS table is reduced to in-frame sequences with V and J assigned. These tables do not hold every clone; where another copy was compared, an unresolved V gene accounts for under half, and the others remain unexplained. This sample is represented by approximately 150,000 clones; around 83% of them were singletons. Around 15% of the sample lies in the top ten. Sequencing input: PBMCs or T cells enriched from blood (not recorded which). All receptors come from a man between 50 and 59 years old who had recovered from COVID-19.

The chain combines TRBV15 with TRBJ2-7; no reliable D call. The V gene lost 2 bases and the J gene lost 2 bases, with 7 bases spanning the gap. Looked up from germline, CDR1 is LNHNV and CDR2 is YYDKDF (reference sequence). The CDR3 totals 13 residues. The CDR3: CATSRTQTYEQYF. The DNA of the CDR3 is TGTGCCACCAGCAGAACTCAAACCTACGAGCAGTACTTC.

The chain couples TRBV7-9 to TRBJ1-4; TRBD1 is a possible D gene (5 bases). Germline V gene data show CDR1 as SEHNR and CDR2 as FQNEAQ (reference sequence). CDR3 size: 15 residues. V dropped 5 bases and J dropped 5 bases, with 15 bases sitting between them. The CDR3 region is CASSLTLGVNEKLFF. As DNA, the CDR3 is TGTGCCAGCAGCCTCACGCTAGGGGTGAATGAAAAACTGTTTTTT.

The chain recombines TRBV11-2 with TRBJ1-3; D not resolved. Trimming left V 5 bases short and J 0 bases short, with 8 bases between. Germline V gene sequence: CDR1 SGHAT, CDR2 FQNNGV. The CDR3 has 14 residues. The CDR3 here is CASSPQDSGNTIYF. Here the CDR3 DNA reads TGTGCCAGCAGCCCCCAGGACTCTGGAAACACCATATATTTT.

The V gene is TRBV24-1, the J gene TRBJ2-7, with D uncertain. V was trimmed by 0 bases and J by 3 bases, leaving 8 bases between them. CDR1 and CDR2 (germline): KGHDR, SFDVKD. The CDR3 is 14 amino acids. The DNA for the CDR3 is TGTGCCACCAGTGATTTGGACATCTGCTACGAGCAGTACTTC. Translating gives CATSDLDICYEQYF.

With regard to this clone: The sample has other DNA sequences that encode this CDR3 too. This sequence joins TRBV2 and TRBJ1-1; the D is unclear. V was pared by 4 bases and J by 5 bases, with 8 bases between. Germline V gives CDR1 SNHLY, CDR2 FYNNEI. This CDR3 spans 12 amino acids. This chain's CDR3 is CASSATGTEAFF. The CDR3 bases are TGTGCCAGCAGTGCGACGGGGACTGAAGCTTTCTTT.

The chain employs TRBV11-2 and TRBJ2-7, with D perhaps TRBD1 (5 bases). CDR1 SGHAT and CDR2 FQNNGV come from the germline V gene. Trimming took off 1 base at V and 4 bases at J, with 11 bases between the two ends. This CDR3 has 14 residues. CDR3: CASSLAVGEYEQYF. CDR3 nucleotide sequence: TGTGCCAGCAGCTTAGCGGTAGGGGAATACGAGCAGTACTTC.

V is TRBV10-1 and J is TRBJ1-1; D unclear. This CDR3 is built from 14 residues. V was cut by 3 bases and J by 7 bases, with 15 bases left in between. Germline values: CDR1 WNHNN, CDR2 SYGVQD (reference sequence). The DNA for the CDR3 is TGCGCCAGCAGTGACCGGGGTGATATGGATGAAGCTTTCTTT. Protein: CASSDRGDMDEAFF.

CDR3: CASSQDIEAYSPLHF. The CDR3, as DNA: TGTGCCAGCAGTCAGGATATAGAAGCCTATTCACCCCTCCACTTT. This sequence joins TRBV6-5 and TRBJ1-6; D remains ambiguous. Germline CDR1 and CDR2: MNHEY and SVGAGI. V was pared by 5 bases and J by 8 bases, with 16 bases between. This CDR3 region has 15 residues.